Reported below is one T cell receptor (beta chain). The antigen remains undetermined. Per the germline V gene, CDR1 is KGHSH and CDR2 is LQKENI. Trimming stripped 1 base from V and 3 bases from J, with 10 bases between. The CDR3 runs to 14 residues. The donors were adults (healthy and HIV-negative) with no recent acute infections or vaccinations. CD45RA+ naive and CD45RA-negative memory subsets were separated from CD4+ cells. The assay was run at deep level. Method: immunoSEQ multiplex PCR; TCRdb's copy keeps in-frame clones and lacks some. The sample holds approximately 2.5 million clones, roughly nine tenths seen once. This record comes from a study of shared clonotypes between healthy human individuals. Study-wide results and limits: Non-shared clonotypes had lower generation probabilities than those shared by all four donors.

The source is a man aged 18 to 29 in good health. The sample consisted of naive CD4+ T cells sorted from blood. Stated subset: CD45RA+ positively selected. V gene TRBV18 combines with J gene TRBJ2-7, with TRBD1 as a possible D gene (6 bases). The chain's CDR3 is CASSPLYRVYEQYF. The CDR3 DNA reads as TGTGCCAGCTCACCACTTTACAGGGTCTACGAGCAGTACTTC.